Sequencing of this T cell receptor beta chain was carried out in a study of blood T cell repertoires in COVID-19. Clones were sequenced by immunoSEQ multiplex PCR, and TCRdb holds only the in-frame ones, with some missing. The sample holds nearly 200,000 clones; approximately 87% are singletons and the top ten take about 0.72%. Germline CDR1 SGHRS, CDR2 YFSETQ. The CDR3 contains 14 residues. As concerns this clone: Sequence at one end of the junction differs from germline and may be a read error.

V and J are TRBV5-1 and TRBJ2-5; no clear D. Sequencing used peripheral blood. This sequence originates from a woman aged 70-85 years with acute or convalescent COVID-19. The CDR3 spells CASSPQSSQETRYF. CDR3 nucleotide sequence: TGCGCCAGCAGCCCACAGAGCAGTCAAGAGACCCGGTACTTC.